Included here is one TCR beta chain sequence, with context. What it recognizes is unknown. Healthy controls were blood donor buffy coats. TCRdb's copy holds only in-frame clones and misses some; the assay was immunoSEQ multiplex PCR. The sample contains more than 30,000 clones, approximately 79% of which appear only once. The data belong to a study of STAT5B mutations in CD4+ large granular lymphocyte leukemia. The overall study: Healthy donors showed HLA-associated enrichment of the CDR3 'QG' motif. Regarding the study as a whole: Without putative leukemic clones, patient CD4-sorted repertoires remained more clonal than healthy CD4+ repertoires.

Sequenced material: CD4+ T cells from blood buffy coats. The clonotype originates from a human donor in good health.

The DNA for the CDR3 is TGTGCCAGCAGTTTTGGGACAGGGGGATTTGGCTACACCTTC. Its protein product is CASSFGTGGFGYTF. The chain combines TRBV28 with TRBJ1-2; TRBD1 matches at 11 bases. The CDR3 has 14 amino acids. The V and J ends lost 3 bases and 7 bases, in that order; junction bases with no gene match: 4. The germline CDR1 and CDR2 sequences are MDHEN and SYDVKM.